These 31 T cell receptor beta chains were all obtained from the same sample, sequenced in a study of cytomegalovirus exposure and HLA in healthy donors. PCR used 60 Vbeta primers and 13 Jbeta primers. Sequencing was performed with immunoSEQ multiplex PCR; in TCRdb, only in-frame clones are kept and a portion is missing. The sample records around 150,000 clones, less than 90% being singletons. The sequenced sample consisted of PBMCs. These receptors were taken from a woman between 18 and 29 years old in good health and CMV-seronegative.

The V and J genes are TRBV5-4 and TRBJ2-7; 8 positions match TRBD2. Looked up from germline, CDR1 is SGHNT and CDR2 is YYREEE (reference sequence). The V and J ends lost 0 bases and 6 bases, in that order; junction bases with no gene match: 5. The CDR3 is made up of 14 amino acids. The CDR3 DNA reads TGTGCCAGCAGCTTGGGCGGGAGGCTCGCCGAGCAGTACTTC. This sequence encodes CASSLGGRLAEQYF.

This clone was observed a single time. The chain links TRBV2 to TRBJ2-5, with 9 bases lining up with TRBD1. J lost 1 base, V lost 6 bases, and 3 bases had no gene match. The CDR3 is 14 residues long. Germline V lookup: CDR1 SNHLY, CDR2 FYNNEI. The CDR3 DNA follows: TGTGCCAGCAGAACGACAGGGGGCCAAGAGACCCAGTACTTC. Its translation is CASRTTGGQETQYF.

This chain joins TRBV7-3 and TRBJ2-7; no definite D call. CDR3 length: 13 amino acids. In germline, CDR1 is SGHTA, CDR2 FQGTGA. Between the trimmed V and J ends, which lost 5 bases and 5 bases, there was a span of 13 bases. CDR3 sequence (DNA): TGTGCCAGCAGCGCTTCAATCGGAGACGAGCAGTACTTC. This codes for CASSASIGDEQYF.

The V call is TRBV2, the J call TRBJ1-6; TRBD1 aligns across 7 bases. With V trimmed by 8 bases and J by 7 bases, 5 bases remained unmatched. The germline CDR1 and CDR2 sequences are SNHLY and FYNNEI. The CDR3 has 13 amino acids. The CDR3 DNA is TGTGCCAGCTACGACAGGGAGAATTCACCCCTCCACTTT. This codes for CASYDRENSPLHF.

The chain couples TRBV5-1 to TRBJ2-1, with TRBD1 matching 9 bases. The CDR3 is 16 residues long. Germline V gene lookup returns CDR1 SGHRS and CDR2 YFSETQ. Trimming cost V 4 bases and J 4 bases; bases outside gene matches: 9. The CDR3 here is CASSRSGTGTYNEQFF. CDR3 bases: TGCGCCAGCAGCCGATCCGGGACAGGGACGTACAATGAGCAGTTCTTC.

The V and J genes are TRBV19 and TRBJ2-5, with 9 positions matching TRBD1. Germline loops: CDR1 LNHDA, CDR2 SQIVND (reference sequence). This CDR3 has 13 residues. V was clipped by 6 bases and J by 4 bases; unmatched bases: 3. The CDR3 sequence: CASSPTGGETQYF. In DNA form, the CDR3 reads TGTGCCAGTAGCCCGACAGGGGGAGAGACCCAGTACTTC.

The CDR3 DNA is TGTGCCAGCAGCTTAGTACTCGGGGGGGCCGGTACGCAGTATTTT. Encoded protein: CASSLVLGGAGTQYF. This chain joins TRBV7-2 and TRBJ2-3; 8 nucleotides line up with TRBD2. The V and J ends lost 1 base and 8 bases, in that order; junction bases with no gene match: 8. CDR3 size: 15 residues. Germline CDR1 is SGHTA and CDR2 is FQGNSA.

The chain is built from TRBV19 and TRBJ1-1; no firm D call. CDR3 length: 14 residues. Looked up from germline, CDR1 is LNHDA and CDR2 is SQIVND (reference sequence). The ends were cut back, 3 bases at V and 1 base at J, with 9 bases in the middle. The CDR3 spells CASSINLRNTEAFF. In DNA form, the CDR3 reads TGTGCCAGTAGTATTAACCTAAGGAACACTGAAGCTTTCTTT.

This clone was picked up one time. The chain is built from TRBV28 and TRBJ2-7, with 10 positions matching TRBD1. Germline trimming cut 5 bases from V and 0 bases from J; bases unmatched to any gene: 7. CDR1 and CDR2 from the germline V gene are MDHEN and SYDVKM. The CDR3 loop spans 16 amino acids. CDR3 protein: CASSPPGQGSSYEQYF. CDR3 bases: TGTGCCAGCAGTCCTCCGGGACAGGGGAGCTCCTACGAGCAGTACTTC.

CDR3 sequence reads: CASSLRRGTSYNEQFF. In nucleotides, the CDR3 is TGCGCCAGCAGCTTGAGACGGGGGACCTCCTACAATGAGCAGTTCTTC. The V call is TRBV5-1, the J call TRBJ2-1, with D tentatively TRBD2 (6 bases). Trimming removed 1 base from V and 0 bases from J, with 11 bases in between. Germline V gene sequence: CDR1 SGHRS, CDR2 YFSETQ. This CDR3 comprises 16 residues. Complete variable domain (other parts from reference TRBV5-1 and TRBJ2-1): KAGVTQTPRYLIKTRGQQVTLSCSPISGHRSVSWYQQTPGQGLQFLFEYFSETQRNKGNFPGRFSGRQFSNSRSEMNVSTLELGDSALYLCASSLRRGTSYNEQFFGPGTRLTVL.

The chain employs TRBV5-1 and TRBJ2-2, with 8 bases that match TRBD2. Germline V gene lookup returns CDR1 SGHRS and CDR2 YFSETQ. The junction had 1 base not matched to a gene; V was cut back by 0 bases and J by 3 bases. This CDR3 spans 15 amino acids. As DNA, the CDR3 is TGCGCCAGCAGCTTGGCGCGGGGGGACACCGGGGAGCTGTTTTTT. Its translation is CASSLARGDTGELFF.

In regard to this clone: The junction shows a germline mismatch at one end, possibly a read error. The chain employs TRBV7-9 and TRBJ1-5; D is unclear. The length of the CDR3 is 14 residues. Germline V lookup: CDR1 SEHNR, CDR2 FQNEAQ (reference sequence). CDR3: CSSSGDGFNQPQHF. The CDR3 DNA sequence: TGTTCCAGCAGCGGAGACGGATTCAATCAGCCCCAGCATTTT.

This clone was observed a handful of times. The rearrangement uses TRBV19 and TRBJ2-7; possible D gene TRBD1, 6 bases. Germline V CDR1 and CDR2: LNHDA, SQIVND (reference sequence). This CDR3 spans 13 amino acids. Trimming took 4 bases from V and 3 from J, leaving 10 bases between them. The CDR3 region has the DNA TGTGCCAGTAGTACGGGACATAACTACGAGCAGTACTTC. Translating gives CASSTGHNYEQYF.

This clone has a single count. The V call is TRBV19, the J call TRBJ2-7; 10 bases line up with TRBD1. CDR1 is LNHDA, CDR2 SQIVND, per germline (reference sequence). This CDR3 spans 13 amino acids. V was clipped by 5 bases and J by 5 bases; unmatched bases: 3. CDR3 bases: TGTGCCAGTAGTCGACAGGGGGCGAACGAGCAGTACTTC. Protein sequence: CASSRQGANEQYF.

V gene TRBV15 combines with J gene TRBJ2-3; D remains unclear. The CDR3 totals 14 residues. CDR1 is LNHNV, CDR2 YYDKDF, per germline (reference sequence). Trimming removed 1 base at V and 1 base at J, with 6 bases between. CDR3 residues: CATSRGQGTDTQYF. CDR3 sequence (DNA): TGTGCCACCAGCAGAGGTCAGGGCACAGATACGCAGTATTTT.

This CDR3 is CASAVQGAIGELFF. CDR3 bases: TGTGCCAGCGCGGTCCAGGGGGCGATCGGGGAGCTGTTTTTT. The rearrangement links TRBV19 to TRBJ2-2; 8 bases are shared with TRBD1. From germline, CDR1 is LNHDA and CDR2 SQIVND (reference sequence). J was trimmed by 7 bases and V by 9 bases; bases with no gene match: 10. CDR3 length equals 14 residues.

This clone appeared a single time. The V gene is TRBV19, the J gene TRBJ2-1; weak D call: TRBD1 (7 bases). There are 18 residues in the CDR3. The ends were cut back, 5 bases at V and 2 bases at J, with 22 bases in the middle. Germline loops: CDR1 LNHDA, CDR2 SQIVND (reference sequence). The CDR3 DNA is TGTGCCAGTAGTCCGCTAGGTTGGCAGGGGGGCACCTACAATGAGCAGTTCTTC. Translating it yields CASSPLGWQGGTYNEQFF.

The J gene is TRBJ2-3, the V gene TRBV6-4; 11 positions match TRBD2. V was clipped by 5 bases and J by 5 bases; unmatched bases: 6. The CDR3 length is 15 residues. Germline-derived CDR1 and CDR2 are MRHNA and SNTAGT. This chain's CDR3 is CASSFSGGDGDTQYF. CDR3 nucleotides: TGTGCCAGCAGTTTTAGCGGGGGGGATGGAGATACGCAGTATTTT.

The chain couples TRBV5-4 to TRBJ2-1, with 9 bases matching TRBD2. With 4 bases clipped from V and 3 bases from J, the junction kept 8 bases outside the gene matches. Germline V gene lookup returns CDR1 SGHNT and CDR2 YYREEE (reference sequence). The CDR3 runs 16 residues. The CDR3 nucleotides are TGTGCCAGCAGCCTTGCTAGCGGGGTCCTCTACAATGAGCAGTTCTTC. This encodes CASSLASGVLYNEQFF.

J is TRBJ2-1 and V is TRBV7-2, with a possible D match to TRBD2 (6 bases). Germline lookup yields CDR1 SGHTA and CDR2 FQGNSA. There are 13 residues in the CDR3. The V gene lost 5 bases and the J gene lost 6 bases, with 11 bases spanning the gap. The CDR3 nucleotides are TGTGCCAGCAGCCCGGGAGCGGGCAATGAGCAGTTCTTC. As protein: CASSPGAGNEQFF.

The chain combines TRBV6-5 with TRBJ1-2; D remains ambiguous. The CDR3 has 13 amino acids. Germline V gives CDR1 MNHEY, CDR2 SVGAGI. The V and J ends lost 0 bases and 6 bases respectively, with 8 bases between them. CDR3 nucleotides: TGTGCCAGCAGTTACTCGACTCCCCATGGCTACACCTTC. Translating gives CASSYSTPHGYTF.

The J gene is TRBJ1-1, the V gene TRBV7-9; 7 bases are a match to TRBD1. CDR3 length: 13 amino acids. The germline V gene has CDR1 SEHNR and CDR2 FQNEAQ (reference sequence). Unmatched junction bases numbered 3, after V lost 5 bases and J lost 3 bases. The CDR3 DNA follows: TGTGCCAGCAGCAACGACAGGGACACTGAAGCTTTCTTT. This gives the protein CASSNDRDTEAFF.

Only a few counts were recorded for this clone. This chain connects TRBV10-1 to TRBJ1-5; D gene uncertain. In germline, CDR1 is WNHNN, CDR2 SYGVQD (reference sequence). V lost 0 bases to trimming and J lost 9 bases, with 9 bases between them. The CDR3 has 13 amino acids. CDR3 sequence: CASSESTLMPQHF. CDR3 DNA sequence: TGCGCCAGCAGTGAGTCGACTCTTATGCCCCAGCATTTT.

The rearrangement uses TRBV28 and TRBJ1-2, with D possibly TRBD1 on 5 matching bases. Germline CDR1 is MDHEN and CDR2 is SYDVKM. Trimming left V 5 bases short and J 9 bases short, with 22 bases between. The length of the CDR3 is 15 residues. This chain's CDR3 is CASSPPDTQGYRYTF. CDR3 coding DNA: TGTGCCAGCAGTCCTCCCGACACCCAGGGTTATCGCTACACCTTC.

In DNA, the CDR3 is TGTGCCAGCAGTCCCACCTTTGGCATAGCGGGACCCTCCTACGAGCAGTACTTC. Translation gives CASSPTFGIAGPSYEQYF. The chain joins TRBV27 to TRBJ2-5; 8 bases match TRBD2. The tail of the sequence fits TRBJ2-7 better, so the J call may be wrong. The CDR3 extends over 18 amino acids. Germline CDR1 reads MNHEY; CDR2 reads SMNVEV (reference sequence).

V and J are TRBV7-9 and TRBJ2-6; tentative D call: TRBD2 (5 bases). The germline V and J ends were trimmed by 3 bases and 1 base, with 10 bases remaining between them. Germline V gene data show CDR1 as SEHNR and CDR2 as FQNEAQ (reference sequence). This CDR3 comprises 16 residues. This CDR3 reads CASSLGTGSGANVLTF. The CDR3 DNA sequence: TGTGCCAGCAGCTTGGGTACGGGGTCTGGGGCCAACGTCCTGACTTTC.

V gene TRBV28 combines with J gene TRBJ1-2; no clear D. CDR3 length: 11 residues. Per the germline V gene, CDR1 is MDHEN and CDR2 is SYDVKM. The DNA for the CDR3 is TGTGCTTCCGAGGAAACTTATGGCTACACCTTC. This gives the protein CASEETYGYTF.

The V call is TRBV15, the J call TRBJ2-3, with 7 positions matching TRBD2. The V gene's germline CDR1 is LNHNV and CDR2 YYDKDF (reference sequence). This CDR3 comprises 18 residues. The ends lost 1 base at V and 6 bases at J; junction bases unmatched: 16. The CDR3 protein is CATSRGPRGVAGEDTQYF. The CDR3 DNA is TGTGCCACCAGCAGAGGGCCAAGAGGGGTAGCGGGTGAGGATACGCAGTATTTT.

V is TRBV29-1 and J is TRBJ2-5; D may be TRBD1 (5 bases). The CDR3 is 13 residues long. Deletions cut 4 bases from V and 4 bases from J, with 13 bases between. Per germline, CDR1 SQVTM and CDR2 ANQGSEA. CDR3 in amino acids: CSVVQGPTETQYF. CDR3 DNA: TGCAGCGTTGTTCAGGGTCCCACAGAGACCCAGTACTTC.

This chain joins TRBV6-4 and TRBJ2-1; TRBD2 might be the D (6 bases). The CDR3 covers 15 residues. CDR1 is MRHNA and CDR2 is SNTAGT in the germline V gene. Trimming removed 3 bases at V and 7 bases at J, with 16 bases between. The CDR3 region has the DNA TGTGCCAGCAGTGAGGACTACAAACAGTTAAATGAGCAGTTCTTC. Amino acid sequence: CASSEDYKQLNEQFF.

This clone was detected once. J is TRBJ2-7 and V is TRBV27; TRBD1 agrees at 7 bases. This CDR3 spans 14 amino acids. The V segment lost 7 bases and the J segment 2 bases; nucleotides outside the gene matches: 8. Germline values: CDR1 MNHEY, CDR2 SMNVEV (reference sequence). The CDR3 is CASTPTGPTYEQYF. In DNA form, the CDR3 reads TGTGCCAGCACTCCGACAGGGCCAACCTACGAGCAGTACTTC.